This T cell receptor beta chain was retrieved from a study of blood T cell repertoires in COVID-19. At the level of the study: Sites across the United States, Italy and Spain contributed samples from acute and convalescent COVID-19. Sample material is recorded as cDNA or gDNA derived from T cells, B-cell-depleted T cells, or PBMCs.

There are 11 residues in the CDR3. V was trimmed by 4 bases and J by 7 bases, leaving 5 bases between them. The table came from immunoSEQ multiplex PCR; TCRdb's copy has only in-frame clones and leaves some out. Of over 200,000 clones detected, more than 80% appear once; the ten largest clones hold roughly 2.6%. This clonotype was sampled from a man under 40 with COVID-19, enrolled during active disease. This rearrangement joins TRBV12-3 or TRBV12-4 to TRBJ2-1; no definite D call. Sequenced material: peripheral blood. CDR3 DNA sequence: TGTGCCAGCAGTTCTCTTAATGAGCAGTTCTTC. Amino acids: CASSSLNEQFF.